The clone carrying this T cell receptor (beta chain) was observed a handful of times. Its matching antigen is unknown. The data originate from a study of response to subunit inactivated influenza vaccine. General observations from the study: T cells newly recruited by each seasonal influenza vaccination are few, the authors suggested.

One entry per CDR3 protein, called by TCRdb with MiXCR from the RT-PCR reads. The table shows 710,000 or so distinct CDR3 sequences, with approximately 14% occurring only once. Trimming stripped 4 bases from V and 2 bases from J, with 15 bases between. The length of the CDR3 is 16 residues. Germline CDR1 and CDR2: MNHNS and SASEGT. The sequencing here drew on PBMCs from blood, taken roughly 12 days after vaccination. The rearrangement links TRBV6-1 to TRBJ1-5, with a weak D call TRBD1 (5 bases). The TCR was taken from a man aged 50 or older who received an inactivated influenza vaccine. CDR3 sequence reads: CASSGNQGGGNQPQHF. The CDR3 DNA is TGTGCCAGCAGTGGGAACCAGGGAGGCGGCAATCAGCCCCAGCATTTT.